One and the same sample provided the 29 T cell receptor beta chains below, sequenced in a study of blood T cell repertoires in COVID-19. The assay was immunoSEQ multiplex PCR, and TCRdb's table has in-frame clones only and misses some. The table shows around 140,000 clones, with 87% occurring only once. Source material: PBMCs or T cells enriched from blood (not recorded which). The receptors here all came from a man aged 55 to 70 who had recovered from COVID-19.

The chain employs TRBV25-1 and TRBJ2-1; a possible D gene is TRBD1 (5 bases). The CDR3 runs 13 residues. CDR1 MGHDK and CDR2 SYGVNS come from the germline V gene. V gave up 3 bases and J gave up 7 bases, with 10 bases separating them. The CDR3 spells CASSDQGSNEQFF. CDR3 DNA: TGTGCCAGCAGTGACCAGGGATCAAATGAGCAGTTCTTC.

The rearrangement uses TRBV19 and TRBJ1-4, with 8 bases fitting TRBD1. This CDR3 is 15 amino acids long. Germline-derived CDR1 and CDR2 are LNHDA and SQIVND (reference sequence). V dropped 7 bases and J dropped 4; count of bases not matched to a gene: 8. The DNA of the CDR3 is TGTGCCAGTAAGCCGCCCGGACAGGGTAATGAAAAACTGTTTTTT. Its protein is CASKPPGQGNEKLFF.

This chain links TRBV4-2 with TRBJ2-1; D unclear. CDR1 and CDR2 (germline): LGHNA, YNFKEQ. The V end lost 0 bases, the J end lost 10 bases, and 7 bases lay between the germline ends. CDR3 length: 12 amino acids. This chain's CDR3 is CASSQDWREQFF. CDR3 bases: TGTGCCAGCAGCCAAGATTGGCGGGAGCAGTTCTTC.

This clone was seen just once. The chain is built from TRBV6-5 and TRBJ2-2; the match to TRBD1 covers 9 bases. Per germline, CDR1 MNHEY and CDR2 SVGAGI. V gave up 9 bases and J gave up 13 bases; unmatched junction bases: 6. The CDR3 loop spans 11 amino acids. The CDR3 is CASNRDRVLFF. CDR3 sequence (DNA): TGTGCCAGTAACCGGGACAGGGTGCTGTTTTTT.

The chain combines TRBV6-5 with TRBJ1-1; no reliable D call. Trimming removed 6 bases at V and 2 bases at J, with 7 bases between. Looked up from germline, CDR1 is MNHEY and CDR2 is SVGAGI. The CDR3 extends over 12 amino acids. The CDR3 DNA reads TGTGCCAGCAGAGGACTTAACACTGAAGCTTTCTTT. This sequence encodes CASRGLNTEAFF.

V and J are TRBV6-4 and TRBJ2-2, with TRBD2 matching 15 bases. Germline V CDR1 and CDR2: MRHNA, SNTAGT. The V gene end was trimmed by 0 bases and the J gene end by 3 bases; junction bases not matched to a gene: 5. The CDR3 sequence is 19 residues long. The CDR3 DNA is TGTGCCAGCAGTGACTCCGGACTAGCGGGGGGGCCCGACACCGGGGAGCTGTTTTTT. Translation: CASSDSGLAGGPDTGELFF.

V and J are TRBV3-1 (or the pseudogene TRBV3-2) and TRBJ2-7; D may be TRBD2 (5 bases). CDR1 is LGHDT and CDR2 is YNNKEL in the germline V gene (reference sequence). The V end was cut by 2 bases, the J end by 1 base, with 9 bases between. The CDR3 extends over 14 amino acids. CDR3 sequence: CASSQRTFSYEQYF. CDR3 coding DNA: TGTGCCAGCAGCCAAAGGACTTTTTCCTACGAGCAGTACTTC.

The V and J genes are TRBV5-1 and TRBJ2-2; D is perhaps TRBD1 (5 bases). The CDR3 is 15 amino acids. The germline V gene has CDR1 SGHRS and CDR2 YFSETQ. V shed 0 bases and J shed 3 bases, with 9 bases lying between them. CDR3 bases: TGCGCCAGCAGCTTGGAAGGGGCTCACACCGGGGAGCTGTTTTTT. Translating gives CASSLEGAHTGELFF.

The chain is built from TRBV18 and TRBJ2-1, with D unclear. Germline CDR1 reads KGHSH; CDR2 reads LQKENI. The CDR3 is made up of 14 amino acids. The V gene lost 4 bases and the J gene lost 6 bases, with 13 bases spanning the gap. This CDR3 reads CASSLETLANEQFF. In nucleotides, the CDR3 is TGTGCCAGCTCACTTGAAACGTTGGCCAATGAGCAGTTCTTC.

The J gene is TRBJ2-1, the V gene TRBV18, with TRBD2 identical over 9 bases. The CDR3 contains 16 residues. J lost 4 bases, V lost 1 base, and 5 bases had no gene match. Germline V gives CDR1 KGHSH, CDR2 LQKENI. The CDR3 coding sequence is TGTGCCAGCTCACCACGCGCTAGCGGGGTTTACAATGAGCAGTTCTTC. This sequence encodes CASSPRASGVYNEQFF.

The rearrangement links TRBV6-5 to TRBJ1-1; D gene ambiguous. The V and J ends lost 6 bases and 1 base respectively, with 12 bases between them. This CDR3 has 14 amino acids. Germline V gene lookup returns CDR1 MNHEY and CDR2 SVGAGI. The CDR3 is CASSSTVGNTEAFF. The CDR3 DNA follows: TGTGCCAGCAGCAGTACAGTGGGGAACACTGAAGCTTTCTTT.

This clone was detected a few times. This chain connects TRBV29-1 to TRBJ2-7, with a possible D match to TRBD2 (5 bases). The germline V and J ends were trimmed by 5 bases and 0 bases, with 8 bases remaining between them. The germline V gene has CDR1 SQVTM and CDR2 ANQGSEA. CDR3 length equals 12 residues. The chain's CDR3 is CSVSGGSYEQYF. In DNA, the CDR3 is TGCAGCGTTAGCGGAGGCTCCTACGAGCAGTACTTC.

The genes are TRBV29-1 and TRBJ2-7; TRBD1 aligns across 9 bases. Germline trimming cut 6 bases from V and 0 bases from J; bases unmatched to any gene: 3. The CDR3 is made up of 13 amino acids. Germline values: CDR1 SQVTM, CDR2 ANQGSEA. CDR3 sequence reads: CSVGTGNSYEQYF. The CDR3 DNA is TGCAGCGTCGGGACAGGGAACTCCTACGAGCAGTACTTC.

The chain couples TRBV7-3 to TRBJ2-3; D might be TRBD2 (5 bases). V gave up 5 bases and J gave up 1 base, with 16 bases separating them. The germline gives CDR1 SGHTA, CDR2 FQGTGA. The length of the CDR3 is 16 residues. The CDR3 loop reads CASSRLLELGTDTQYF. The CDR3 coding sequence is TGTGCCAGCAGCCGCCTACTAGAATTGGGCACAGATACGCAGTATTTT.

V is TRBV5-1 and J is TRBJ2-2; D is perhaps TRBD2 (5 bases). CDR3 length equals 14 residues. The germline V gene has CDR1 SGHRS and CDR2 YFSETQ. V was clipped by 4 bases and J by 1 base, with 8 bases between them. For the CDR3, the DNA is TGCGCCAGCAGCGGAGGATTGAACACCGGGGAGCTGTTTTTT. This encodes CASSGGLNTGELFF.

CDR3 bases: TGTGCCAGCAATACAGGCCCGAATAATTCACCCCTCCACTTT. The encoded protein is CASNTGPNNSPLHF. The V and J genes are TRBV6-5 and TRBJ1-6, with D maybe TRBD1 (5 bases). V was pared by 7 bases and J by 5 bases, with 12 bases between. The CDR3 loop spans 14 amino acids. From germline, CDR1 is MNHEY and CDR2 SVGAGI.

J is TRBJ2-7 and V is TRBV30; 8 bases fit TRBD2. CDR3 length: 15 residues. CDR1 is GTSNPN, CDR2 SVGIG, per germline (reference sequence). Trimming at V came to 0 bases and at J to 3 bases, leaving 7 bases not matched to a gene. The CDR3 region is CAWSVPESGGYEQYF. In nucleotides, the CDR3 is TGTGCCTGGAGTGTACCCGAGAGCGGGGGCTACGAGCAGTACTTC.

The genes are TRBV5-6 and TRBJ1-5, with TRBD1 identical over 8 bases. The V gene end was trimmed by 0 bases and the J gene end by 5 bases; junction bases not matched to a gene: 1. Germline V gene lookup returns CDR1 SGHDT and CDR2 YYEEEE. The CDR3 length is 14 residues. This CDR3 reads CASSLVRGHQPQHF. Written as DNA, the CDR3 is TGTGCCAGCAGCTTGGTCAGGGGGCATCAGCCCCAGCATTTT. The variable domain in full, with the rest retrieved from reference TRBV5-6 and TRBJ1-5, is DAGVTQSPTHLIKTRGQQVTLRCSPKSGHDTVSWYQQALGQGPQFIFQYYEEEERQRGNFPDRFSGHQFPNYSSELNVNALLLGDSALYLCASSLVRGHQPQHFGDGTRLSIL.

The CDR3 DNA sequence: TGTGCCAGCAGTTTAGACAGGGGGCTGGGCACAGATACGCAGTATTTT. It encodes CASSLDRGLGTDTQYF. The rearrangement uses TRBV27 and TRBJ2-3, with 10 bases lining up with TRBD1. Germline-derived CDR1 and CDR2 are MNHEY and SMNVEV (reference sequence). Trimming removed 2 bases from V and 1 base from J; junction bases left unmatched: 3. This CDR3 has 16 amino acids.

The chain is built from TRBV20-1 and TRBJ2-1; 10 bases map to TRBD2. V shed 3 bases, J shed 4 bases, and the junction held 3 bases outside the gene matches. Germline V gene sequence: CDR1 DFQATT, CDR2 SNEGSKA (reference sequence). The CDR3 runs to 14 residues. CDR3 sequence reads: CSASSGGTYNEQFF. CDR3 bases: TGCAGTGCTAGTAGCGGGGGGACTTACAATGAGCAGTTCTTC.

This chain links TRBV6-5 with TRBJ1-1, with D uncertain. The V gene lost 4 bases and the J gene lost 1 base, with 13 bases spanning the gap. This CDR3 comprises 15 residues. Looked up from germline, CDR1 is MNHEY and CDR2 is SVGAGI. In DNA, the CDR3 is TGTGCCAGCAGTTCTACGGGTTTCGCGAACACTGAAGCTTTCTTT. It yields the protein CASSSTGFANTEAFF.

V is TRBV18 and J is TRBJ2-7; D perhaps matches TRBD2 (6 bases). The CDR3 is 16 residues long. CDR1 and CDR2 (germline): KGHSH, LQKENI. Trimming removed 1 base at V and 3 bases at J, with 16 bases between. CDR3 sequence: CASSPLSQRALYEQYF. CDR3 nucleotides: TGTGCCAGCTCACCACTCTCCCAGCGGGCCCTCTACGAGCAGTACTTC.

This sequence joins TRBV29-1 and TRBJ2-1; 7 positions match TRBD1. V lost 6 bases to trimming and J lost 2 bases; unmatched junction nucleotides: 7. The CDR3 has 14 amino acids. Germline V gene sequence: CDR1 SQVTM, CDR2 ANQGSEA. The CDR3 region is CSVQRDRAYNEQFF. CDR3 sequence (DNA): TGCAGCGTCCAGAGAGACAGGGCCTACAATGAGCAGTTCTTC.

CDR3 nucleotide sequence: TGTGCCAGTAGTAAACTAGTCTCCTACAATGAGCAGTTCTTC. It is translated as CASSKLVSYNEQFF. This chain joins TRBV19 and TRBJ2-1; D is possibly TRBD2 (5 bases). CDR3 length: 14 residues. The V end lost 4 bases, the J end lost 0 bases, and 7 bases lay between the germline ends. Germline V gene data show CDR1 as LNHDA and CDR2 as SQIVND (reference sequence).

The rearrangement uses TRBV6-5 and TRBJ2-7, with D perhaps matching TRBD1 (5 bases). CDR1 and CDR2 from the germline V gene are MNHEY and SVGAGI. V shed 6 bases and J shed 0 bases, with 15 bases lying between them. CDR3 size: 15 residues. The DNA of the CDR3 is TGTGCCAGCAGGGACCGCTACAGGTCCTCCTACGAGCAGTACTTC. Its protein product is CASRDRYRSSYEQYF.

The rearrangement joins TRBV28 to TRBJ1-5; D gene ambiguous. The CDR3 runs 13 residues. V shed 1 base and J shed 8 bases, with 9 bases lying between them. Germline CDR1 is MDHEN and CDR2 is SYDVKM. The CDR3 is CASSLFRLKPQHF. In DNA, the CDR3 is TGTGCCAGCAGTTTATTCAGGTTGAAGCCCCAGCATTTT.

This clone occurred a few times. The V call is TRBV28, the J call TRBJ1-1; D possibly corresponds to TRBD1 (5 bases). Trimming took 5 bases from V and 4 from J, leaving 23 bases between them. Germline V CDR1 and CDR2: MDHEN, SYDVKM. This CDR3 region has 17 residues. The CDR3 nucleotides read TGTGCCAGCAGTCTTCAAGGGGCTTTAGGCTCGGGCACTGAAGCTTTCTTT. As protein: CASSLQGALGSGTEAFF.

The chain joins TRBV6-5 to TRBJ2-7, with 11 bases lining up with TRBD2. The CDR3 is made up of 12 amino acids. With V trimmed by 7 bases and J by 6 bases, 2 bases remained unmatched. CDR1 and CDR2 from the germline V gene are MNHEY and SVGAGI. The CDR3 reads CASTLAGGEQYF. CDR3 coding DNA: TGTGCCAGCACCCTAGCGGGAGGCGAGCAGTACTTC.

The chain joins TRBV4-2 to TRBJ2-1; 7 bases align to TRBD1. Germline values: CDR1 LGHNA, CDR2 YNFKEQ. The CDR3 covers 14 residues. J lost 7 bases, V lost 4 bases, and 7 bases had no gene match. The CDR3 sequence is CASSPADRANEQFF. CDR3 nucleotides: TGTGCCAGCAGCCCAGCTGACAGGGCAAATGAGCAGTTCTTC.